The TCR beta chain under discussion was sequenced for a study of beta chain features in type 1 diabetes. The study reverse transcribed the entire isolated RNA, so it sequenced expressed TCRB transcripts. Using immunoSEQ multiplex PCR, the repertoire was profiled, and TCRdb retains in-frame clones only, with some absent. The table has fewer than 350,000 clones, roughly 21% seen once. This clone occurred a few times. Its antigen is unidentified. Overall study results and limits: Reads derived from cDNA could over-represent cells showing high TCR expression. Patients with Type 1 diabetes showed moderately but significantly shorter TCRB CDR3s in all four CD4+ subsets.

The clonotype originates from a young woman in good health. The sequenced sample was naive CD4+ T cells from blood.

The CDR3 region has the DNA TGTGCCAGCAGCTCTGGACGGGACAGGGTTTCACCCCTCCACTTT. It codes for CASSSGRDRVSPLHF. The V and J genes are TRBV5-7 and TRBJ1-6; 9 positions match TRBD1. TRBV5-7 is designated an ORF whose function remains uncertain. The CDR3 loop spans 15 amino acids. V dropped 3 bases and J dropped 9; count of bases not matched to a gene: 7.